The present entry profiles one T cell receptor beta chain with its context. Its recognized antigen is unknown. No per-base quality is available; no much larger clone lies one base away. The roughly 39 donors, aged about 6 to 90 years, were systemically healthy Caucasian individuals from Russia. Around 10 milliliters of peripheral blood were collected from each donor into EDTA-treated Vacutainer tubes. PBMCs were isolated by Ficoll-Paque density-gradient centrifugation, with at least 6 million obtained per sample. Total RNA, at least 6 micrograms per sample, was extracted from PBMCs with Trizol reagent. For every donor, flow cytometry on a PBMC aliquot measured the percentage of naive CD45RAhigh/CD27high T cells. Preparation of the library involved 5' RACE. The instrument given in TCRdb is Illumina HiSeq 2500. A second about 7 to 12 cycle PCR used a sample-barcoded 5' primer and a J-beta primer mix. A unique molecular identifier was introduced onto each TCR beta cDNA molecule by a template-switch 5' adaptor carrying 12 random nucleotides. Each sample yielded at least 2.5 million CDR3-containing paired-end reads. The Mint cDNA synthesis kit, primed by a TRBC-specific oligonucleotide, was used to synthesize first-strand cDNA from all RNA. All cDNA was treated with uracil-DNA glycosylase and then went through a first 18-cycle PCR with the universal primers M1SS and BC2_uni_R. The study's processing was this. Each sample was normalized by randomly selecting 1 million high-quality reads, each carrying a distinct molecular identifier. Reads with shared molecular identifiers were discarded instead of being binned into consensus sequences. CDR3 identification, clonotype clustering and error correction used MiTCR with a Q25 quality threshold and the strictest error-elimination algorithm. A nonparametric unseen species model using Euler transformation provided a lower-bound estimate of total TCR beta diversity. TCRdb redid the processing of the public reads, applying fastp at Q25 and MiXCR, and retained in-frame beta chains. CDR3 protein sequences are deduplicated, and each keeps its most common genes and DNA. The V and J calls were not made by the authors but by TCRdb's processing. In all, the sample holds around 800,000 distinct CDR3 sequences, and around two thirds of those were seen once. The ten largest clones add up to roughly 25% of the sample.

These data originate in a study of blood T cells in healthy people across ages (dated by TCRdb to the mid-2010s). Broadly, across the study: In model experiments, template switching captured about one uniquely barcoded TCR beta cDNA molecule for every two T cells. To avoid experimental bias, donors of different ages were randomly spread across the sequencing lanes. The donors were divided into four age groups: young (average approximately 15 years), middle-aged (roughly 40), aged (approximately 59) and long-lived (roughly 82). The study analyzed two additional independent replicas of 1 million unique cDNA reads from the same blood draw for two donors, one aged 18 to 29 and one aged 80 or older. The study measured age-related changes in TCR beta repertoire diversity using deep sequencing normalized with unique cDNA molecular identifiers. The paper's findings and limits, for the study overall: Estimates of total diversity based on one million sequenced T cells were considered lower bounds and underestimates. Since profiling was done on bulk unsorted PBMCs, naive and antigen-experienced compartments could not be conclusively compared. Because the CMV infection status of the donors was unknown, age-related changes in expanded clonotypes may potentially have been confounded. There was a strong correlation between observed TCR beta diversity and the percentage of naive T cells measured by flow cytometry. Compared with the aged group, the long-lived group had more naive CD4+ T cells, fewer expanded clones and increased TCR diversity, suggesting age selection. Observed TCR beta diversity per million T cells fell roughly linearly with age, and a significant reduction was already apparent by age roughly 40.

V drops 1 base and J drops 5 bases, leaving 12 bases in between. As encoded in the germline V gene, CDR1 is SGHTA while CDR2 is FQGTGA. The CDR3 starts with the cysteine, ends with the phenylalanine, and has 15 residues. Of all the DNA, just the CDR3 is kept, 45 bases in frame from base 1. This clonotype was obtained from a man younger than 45 in good health. Input material: blood. This chain is built from TRBV7-3 and TRBJ2-1; TRBD1 is possibly the D segment (6 matching bases). CDR3 sequence: CASSLMGQLNNEQFF. The DNA sequence is given as TGTGCCAGCAGCTTAATGGGACAACTGAACAATGAGCAGTTCTTC.